This T cell receptor (beta chain) was documented in a study of blood T cell repertoires in COVID-19. Generated by immunoSEQ multiplex PCR, the TCRdb table keeps only in-frame clones and is missing some. Of around 86,000 clones listed, around 90% are singletons. Germline values: CDR1 LNHDA, CDR2 SQIVND (reference sequence). The CDR3 totals 13 residues. The V gene end was trimmed by 8 bases and the J gene end by 6 bases; junction bases not matched to a gene: 5. Specimen: peripheral blood. V usage is TRBV19 and J usage is TRBJ2-2; 8 bases fit TRBD1. This receptor was obtained from a woman older than 75 with acute or convalescent COVID-19. CDR3 region: CASAGGRPGELFF. CDR3 nucleotides: TGTGCCAGTGCAGGGGGCAGGCCCGGGGAGCTGTTTTTT.